This TCR beta chain is from a study of blood T cell repertoires in COVID-19. Study context: There were acute and convalescent COVID-19 samples, and they came from the United States, Italy and Spain. From T cells, B-cell-depleted T cells, or PBMCs came the material, which was cDNA or gDNA.

This clone was counted once. Per the original data handling: From reference gene primer amplification, estimates of nucleated cell counts were derived. Generated by immunoSEQ multiplex PCR, the TCRdb table keeps only in-frame clones and is missing some. V and J calls and clone size are those listed in that table; D and trimming were worked out from the DNA. The repertoire consists of around 64,000 clones, with 82% occurring once and the leading ten covering over 9.5%. The CDR3 is 16 residues long. Germline CDR1 SGDLS, CDR2 YYNGEE. Trimming took off 4 bases at V and 1 base at J, with 16 bases between the two ends.

Sequences were obtained from peripheral blood. V is TRBV9 and J is TRBJ2-3, with D possibly TRBD2 on 6 matching bases. The TCR sequence derives from a human donor in a cohort sampled during active COVID-19. The CDR3 bases are TGTGCCAGCAGCCCGCGGGCGGGGATCGGCACAGATACGCAGTATTTT. This codes for CASSPRAGIGTDTQYF.